This T cell receptor (beta chain) was recovered during a study of chemoradiotherapy in HPV16-positive cancers (dated by TCRdb to 2021 to 2024). Notes on the research overall: Functional T-cell assays on cells from two HPV16-positive patients defined candidate HPV-specific T-cell clones and common TCR motifs. Next, the candidate HPV-specific TCRs and motifs were followed in TCR repertoires from more than 70 patients with HPV-related cancers. The study asked whether T-cell immunity to the HPV oncoproteins E6 and E7 changes during chemoradiotherapy and whether this immunity affects survival.

Concerning this clone: The clone's antigen remains unknown. Per-base quality was not reported, and no clone a single base away is much larger than it.

General study outcomes and caveats: In HPV16-positive patients, expansion of HPV-responsive T cells during chemoradiotherapy was associated with improved recurrence-free survival. Expansion of candidate HPV-specific clones and E7-related TCR motifs was observed in the tumor microenvironment during treatment, whereas no such expansion was observed for non-HPV-specific T cells. The functional definition of HPV-specific T cells was derived from only two HPV16-positive patients, and the survival association was reported for HPV16-positive patients.

Repertoires were sampled multiple times during chemoradiotherapy, which allowed clonal expansion in the tumor microenvironment to be followed. CDR3 length: 16 amino acids, cysteine to phenylalanine. The retained sequence is limited to the CDR3, 48 bases, with the frame set at the first base. For CDR1 and CDR2, the germline V gene (reference sequence) lists WNHNN and SYGVQD. Trimming removed 0 bases from V and 2 bases from J, leaving 13 bases between the germline ends. The library was generated by the immunoSEQ multiplex PCR assay. The clones in this table, taken by TCRdb from immuneACCESS, are in-frame only. Not every clone is retained; where verified, under half of the shortfall comes from an unresolved V gene, and the cause of the rest is unknown. The sample records several thousand clones, 86% of which are singletons. The ten largest clones represent 2% to 2.5% of the sample.

In this chain, TRBV10-1 is recombined with TRBJ2-5, with no confidently assigned D gene. The starting material was tumor tissue, obtained from a patient who underwent chemoradiotherapy. The origin of this receptor is a human donor with HPV-associated anogenital cancer. In nucleotides, the sequence is TGCGCCAGCAGTGAGTCAAAAGAAGGTGATCAAGAGACCCAGTACTTC. It translates as CASSESKEGDQETQYF.